The clone carrying this T cell receptor beta chain was seen a few times. The repertoire was sequenced with immunoSEQ multiplex PCR; TCRdb's copy has only in-frame clones and lacks some. The sample shows approximately 120,000 clones, roughly 72% of them seen only once. The CDR3 spans 14 residues. From germline, CDR1 is SGHAT and CDR2 FQNNGV. V lost 5 bases to trimming and J lost 3 bases, with 14 bases between them. The data belong to a study of blood T cell repertoires in COVID-19. Across the whole study: Donors in the United States, Italy and Spain gave samples during acute or convalescent COVID-19. PBMCs, B-cell-depleted T cells, or T cells provided the cDNA or gDNA that made up the material.

The chain joins TRBV11-2 to TRBJ2-7; a weak D match, TRBD2 (6 bases). The sequence was obtained from a man aged 80 or over with COVID-19, enrolled during active disease. The material sequenced was peripheral blood. CDR3 bases: TGTGCCAGCAGCCCTTATGGGGGGAGCTACGAGCAGTACTTC. Protein product: CASSPYGGSYEQYF. Drawing the rest from reference TRBV11-2 and TRBJ2-7, the complete variable domain is EAGVAQSPRYKIIEKRQSVAFWCNPISGHATLYWYQQILGQGPKLLIQFQNNGVVDDSQLPKDRFSAERLKGVDSTLKIQPAKLEDSAVYLCASSPYGGSYEQYFGPGTRLTVT.